This entry describes one T cell receptor (beta chain). Its specificity is unknown. This sample is part of a study of identifying expanded T cells in peripheral blood. Germline CDR1 SGHTA, CDR2 FQGNSA. Trimming cost V 1 base and J 0 bases, with 16 bases left between them. The length of the CDR3 is 18 residues. Generated by immunoSEQ multiplex PCR, the TCRdb table keeps only in-frame clones and is missing some. The data hold approximately 100,000 clones, with around 88% observed a single time. Overall study results and limits: About 1.2 clones differed between technical replicates, versus around 15 and 19 over time.

This chain uses TRBV7-2 with TRBJ1-5; D gene uncertain. The source of this sequence is a person aged 18 to 75 in good health. The specimen was blood. The DNA of the CDR3 is TGTGCCAGCAGCTTAGTGTCAGGCAATCTTTATAGCAATCAGCCCCAGCATTTT. This encodes CASSLVSGNLYSNQPQHF.